The 25 T cell receptor beta chains in this list originate from one sample, sequenced in a study of identical twins. Using its own MiXCR run on the 5' RACE reads, TCRdb lists one record per CDR3 protein. The sample comprises roughly 1.6 million distinct CDR3 sequences, less than 35% of which are singletons, and about 0.25% rests with the top ten. Material: cord blood. These receptors were obtained from a newborn girl in good health.

The chain combines TRBV5-6 with TRBJ2-7; the match to TRBD2 covers 8 bases. V lost 1 base to trimming and J lost 0 bases; unmatched junction nucleotides: 9. The CDR3 is made up of 17 amino acids. Germline values: CDR1 SGHDT, CDR2 YYEEEE. The CDR3 coding sequence is TGTGCCAGCAGCTTGCGGGTAAGACTAGCGAGCTCCTACGAGCAGTACTTC. This gives the protein CASSLRVRLASSYEQYF.

This clonotype showed up just a few times. This rearrangement joins TRBV7-2 to TRBJ2-3; D is unresolved. V was clipped by 1 base and J by 0 bases, with 8 bases between them. Germline V gene lookup returns CDR1 SGHTA and CDR2 FQGNSA. The CDR3 loop spans 15 amino acids. CDR3 residues: CASSLGHYSTDTQYF. For the CDR3, the DNA is TGTGCCAGCAGCTTAGGTCACTACAGCACAGATACGCAGTATTTT. Full variable domain (missing parts from reference TRBV7-2 and TRBJ2-3): GAGVSQSPSNKVTEKGKDVELRCDPISGHTALYWYRQSLGQGLEFLIYFQGNSAPDKSGLPSDRFSAERTGGSVSTLTIQRTQQEDSAVYLCASSLGHYSTDTQYFGPGTRLTVL.

A few counts support this clonotype. The V call is TRBV6-5, the J call TRBJ1-2, with D possibly TRBD1 on 5 matching bases. This CDR3 spans 16 amino acids. Germline V gene sequence: CDR1 MNHEY, CDR2 SVGAGI. The ends were cut back, 0 bases at V and 1 base at J, with 12 bases in the middle. The CDR3 nucleotides are TGTGCCAGCAGTTACTCGGGGGGAGATCTTAACTATGGCTACACCTTC. Protein: CASSYSGGDLNYGYTF.

This chain connects TRBV10-2 to TRBJ2-3, with D uncertain. The germline gives CDR1 WSHSY, CDR2 SAAADI. V was pared by 0 bases and J by 2 bases, with 12 bases between. This CDR3 contains 16 residues. DNA of the CDR3: TGCGCCAGCAGTGAGTCCCGCCGCGGCGTCACAGATACGCAGTATTTT. This codes for CASSESRRGVTDTQYF.

This clonotype was counted a few times. V is TRBV28 and J is TRBJ2-1, with 14 bases matching TRBD2. This CDR3 region has 16 residues. The trim removed 4 bases at V and 8 bases at J, leaving 7 bases unmatched. Germline CDR1 is MDHEN and CDR2 is SYDVKM. CDR3 sequence (DNA): TGTGCCAGCAGTTCCCCTCGACTAGCGGGAGGGGATGAGCAGTTCTTC. As protein: CASSSPRLAGGDEQFF.

This clonotype was picked up a small number of times. The rearrangement joins TRBV12-3 or TRBV12-4 to TRBJ1-2; D remains unclear. The length of the CDR3 is 15 residues. Trimming shortened V by 3 bases and J by 1 base, and 12 bases separated the two germline ends. This CDR3 is CASSLRFELNYGYTF. The DNA for the CDR3 is TGTGCCAGCAGTTTGCGGTTCGAACTTAACTATGGCTACACCTTC.

This rearrangement joins TRBV7-2 to TRBJ2-7; 12 nucleotides agree with TRBD2. Germline trimming cut 2 bases from V and 12 bases from J; bases unmatched to any gene: 20. This CDR3 has 18 amino acids. The germline CDR1 and CDR2 sequences are SGHTA and FQGNSA. CDR3 region: CASSLSSTSSGRATSLYF. For the CDR3, the DNA is TGTGCCAGCAGCTTAAGTTCGACATCTAGCGGGAGGGCCACAAGCTTGTACTTC.

This clonotype was observed a few times. The V call is TRBV11-2, the J call TRBJ2-3, with 8 bases that match TRBD1. The ends lost 4 bases at V and 6 bases at J; junction bases unmatched: 12. This CDR3 has 16 amino acids. Germline V lookup: CDR1 SGHAT, CDR2 FQNNGV. The CDR3 DNA reads as TGTGCCAGCAGCTCCTTCCGGGACAGGTTAAAGGATACGCAGTATTTT. As protein: CASSSFRDRLKDTQYF. Complete variable domain (other parts from reference TRBV11-2 and TRBJ2-3): EAGVAQSPRYKIIEKRQSVAFWCNPISGHATLYWYQQILGQGPKLLIQFQNNGVVDDSQLPKDRFSAERLKGVDSTLKIQPAKLEDSAVYLCASSSFRDRLKDTQYFGPGTRLTVL.

The chain joins TRBV20-1 to TRBJ2-1; 12 nucleotides line up with TRBD2. With the DNA end fitting TRBJ2-7 better, the J assignment may be wrong. CDR3 length: 15 amino acids. Germline V CDR1 and CDR2: DFQATT, SNEGSKA (reference sequence). CDR3 sequence reads: CSARTSGSSYNGQYF. The CDR3 nucleotides are TGCAGTGCTAGGACTAGCGGGAGCTCCTACAATGGGCAGTACTTC.

This chain links TRBV12-3 or TRBV12-4 with TRBJ2-4; 9 nucleotides align to TRBD2. This CDR3 has 12 amino acids. V shed 6 bases and J 13 bases; nucleotides not matched to a gene: 7. The CDR3 sequence is CASRTSGLFQYF. The CDR3 DNA reads as TGTGCCAGCAGGACTAGCGGACTCTTCCAGTACTTC.

This clonotype came up a few times. The chain uses TRBV10-1 and TRBJ2-1; D possibly matches TRBD1 or TRBD2 (5 bases each). The germline V gene encodes CDR1 WNHNN and CDR2 SYGVQD (reference sequence). Deletions cut 5 bases from V and 6 bases from J, with 17 bases between. This CDR3 spans 15 amino acids. The CDR3 sequence: CASSHIVRGPNEQFF. For the CDR3, the DNA is TGCGCCAGCAGTCATATTGTCCGGGGCCCCAATGAGCAGTTCTTC.

The J gene is TRBJ1-1, the V gene TRBV11-2, with TRBD1 matching over 9 bases. CDR3 length: 14 residues. V was clipped by 7 bases and J by 3 bases; unmatched bases: 6. Germline V gene lookup returns CDR1 SGHAT and CDR2 FQNNGV. CDR3 in amino acids: CASTPDRGYTEAFF. In nucleotides, the CDR3 is TGTGCCAGCACCCCTGACAGGGGGTACACTGAAGCTTTCTTT.

A single count supports this clonotype. This chain uses TRBV20-1 with TRBJ2-1; D might be TRBD2 (6 bases). V dropped 5 bases and J dropped 3 bases, with 14 bases sitting between them. The CDR3 has 14 residues. Germline V gene lookup returns CDR1 DFQATT and CDR2 SNEGSKA (reference sequence). CDR3 loop: CSASGLLIYNEQFF. CDR3 sequence (DNA): TGCAGTGCTTCGGGACTCCTCATCTACAATGAGCAGTTCTTC.

The chain is built from TRBV25-1 and TRBJ1-1, with 8 bases lining up with TRBD1. Germline assignment: CDR1 MGHDK and CDR2 SYGVNS. Unmatched junction bases numbered 4, after V lost 3 bases and J lost 4 bases. CDR3 size: 14 residues. The CDR3 DNA sequence: TGTGCCAGCAGTGAGCTCACAGGGGGCACTGAAGCTTTCTTT. Protein sequence: CASSELTGGTEAFF.

V gene TRBV4-1 combines with J gene TRBJ2-3; 11 positions match TRBD2. CDR1 is MGHRA, CDR2 YSYEKL, per germline. This CDR3 has 19 amino acids. The J segment lost 1 base and the V segment lost 4 bases, leaving 13 bases of the junction unmatched. CDR3 coding DNA: TGCGCCAGCAGCCCATACTACTTTATACTAGCGGGGGGCACAGATACGCAGTATTTT. Its protein is CASSPYYFILAGGTDTQYF.

This clonotype was detected many times. The CDR3 spells CAINKGEHNNEQFF. In nucleotides, the CDR3 is TGTGCCATCAATAAGGGGGAGCACAACAATGAGCAGTTCTTC. J is TRBJ2-1 and V is TRBV10-3, with D perhaps TRBD1 (6 bases). The CDR3 extends over 14 amino acids. Germline V gene sequence: CDR1 ENHRY, CDR2 SYGVKD. V was trimmed by 7 bases and J by 5 bases, leaving 15 bases between them.

As regards this clonotype: Compared with germline, one end of the junction differs, possibly owing to a read error. The chain employs TRBV12-3 or TRBV12-4 and TRBJ1-2, with 12 positions matching TRBD1. The CDR3 runs 16 residues. The CDR3 here is CASGFSGTGGFYGYTF. The CDR3, as DNA: TGTGCCAGCGGTTTTTCCGGGACAGGGGGCTTCTATGGCTACACCTTC.

This clonotype has a count of ten or more. The gene calls are TRBV18 and TRBJ1-1; no clear D gene. This CDR3 comprises 12 residues. The V end was cut by 2 bases, the J end by 1 base, with 2 bases between. Germline assignment: CDR1 KGHSH and CDR2 LQKENI. CDR3 sequence (DNA): TGTGCCAGCTCACCAGGGAACACTGAAGCTTTCTTT. Its protein is CASSPGNTEAFF.

The CDR3 here is CASSWDEEQEGRTDTQYF. In DNA form, the CDR3 reads TGTGCCAGCAGCTGGGATGAGGAGCAAGAGGGACGCACAGATACGCAGTATTTT. The chain links TRBV11-2 to TRBJ2-3; TRBD1 or TRBD2 may be the D gene (5 bases each). The CDR3 extends over 18 amino acids. Trimming left V 4 bases short and J 1 base short, with 21 bases between. Germline values: CDR1 SGHAT, CDR2 FQNNGV.

The chain combines TRBV6-2 or TRBV6-3 with TRBJ1-5; D remains unclear. V lost 0 bases and J 0 bases, leaving 12 bases between the germline ends. Germline V gives CDR1 MNHEY, CDR2 SVGEGT. CDR3 size: 17 residues. CDR3 residues: CASSYSKVQDSNQPQHF. DNA for the CDR3: TGTGCCAGCAGTTACTCGAAGGTGCAGGATAGCAATCAGCCCCAGCATTTT.

The rearrangement links TRBV2 to TRBJ1-4; tentatively, D is TRBD1 (5 bases). Trimming removed 6 bases at V and 0 bases at J, with 11 bases between. The CDR3 runs 15 residues. The germline V gene has CDR1 SNHLY and CDR2 FYNNEI. CDR3 in amino acids: CASRATDTTNEKLFF. In nucleotides, the CDR3 is TGTGCCAGCAGGGCGACAGACACAACTAATGAAAAACTGTTTTTT.

J is TRBJ2-5 and V is TRBV20-1; D uncertain. The V gene's germline CDR1 is DFQATT and CDR2 SNEGSKA (reference sequence). The CDR3 totals 12 residues. Trimming removed 3 bases at V and 5 bases at J, with 10 bases between. CDR3 in DNA: TGCAGTGCTAGGGGCACGAGGGAGACCCAGTACTTC. As protein: CSARGTRETQYF.

In its sample, this clonotype was seen a few times. The chain uses TRBV28 and TRBJ2-7; 10 bases agree with TRBD2. Trimming at V came to 8 bases and at J to 5 bases, leaving 12 bases not matched to a gene. The V gene's germline CDR1 is MDHEN and CDR2 SYDVKM. The CDR3 covers 15 residues. Here the CDR3 reads CASARGSSGSNEQYF. The DNA for the CDR3 is TGTGCCAGCGCTCGTGGATCTAGCGGGAGCAACGAGCAGTACTTC.

This clonotype was recorded a few times. The chain joins TRBV25-1 to TRBJ2-4, with D unclear. Germline CDR1 is MGHDK and CDR2 is SYGVNS. This CDR3 contains 15 residues. V was trimmed by 3 bases and J by 0 bases, leaving 9 bases between them. The CDR3: CASSDVHVAKNIQYF. The CDR3 DNA is TGTGCCAGCAGTGATGTACACGTAGCCAAAAACATTCAGTACTTC. Full variable domain (outside the CDR3, taken from reference TRBV25-1 and TRBJ2-4): EADIYQTPRYLVIGTGKKITLECSQTMGHDKMYWYQQDPGMELHLIHYSYGVNSTEKGDLSSESTVSRIRTEHFPLTLESARPSHTSQYLCASSDVHVAKNIQYFGAGTRLSVL.

The chain couples TRBV10-3 to TRBJ1-1; D gene uncertain. Germline V lookup: CDR1 ENHRY, CDR2 SYGVKD. Trimming left V 2 bases short and J 5 bases short, with 12 bases between. There are 14 residues in the CDR3. The CDR3 DNA reads as TGTGCCATCAGTGAGATGGAACAGCAAACTGAAGCTTTCTTT. It is translated as CAISEMEQQTEAFF.